The present entry profiles one T cell receptor (beta chain) with its context. At the DNA level, this CDR3 is encoded by other sequences in the same sample as well. At sampling all donors were nominally healthy, likely with unrecorded immune exposures. J lost 4 bases, V lost 3 bases, and 1 base had no gene match. CDR1 SGHRS and CDR2 YFSETQ come from the germline V gene. This CDR3 contains 14 residues. The data originate from a study of cytomegalovirus exposure and HLA in healthy donors. On the study more broadly: Early on, a data release was issued that held roughly 80 million unique TCRs from HLA-typed donors.

The PCR was carried out with 60 Vbeta primers and 13 Jbeta primers. As processed by the authors: Later work found around 85 million unique TCR beta chains, with 9.5 million to 14 million shared. Measured with immunoSEQ multiplex PCR; TCRdb has only the in-frame clones, and not every one. The DNA gave D and trimming, while V, J and clone size come from that table. The profile shows around 170,000 clones, roughly 80% of them singletons. The clonotype was recovered from a woman aged 18-29 years in good health and CMV-seronegative. Sequencing input: PBMCs. The chain joins TRBV5-1 to TRBJ1-1; TRBD1 agrees at 12 bases. CDR3 protein: CASSSGQGATEAFF. CDR3 in DNA: TGCGCCAGCAGCTCGGGACAGGGGGCCACTGAAGCTTTCTTT.